The 2 T cell receptor beta chains presented below share a single source sample, sequenced in a study of OX40 agonist ivuxolimab in advanced cancers. Library generation was performed with the immunoSEQ multiplex PCR assay. Not all clones reach the TCRdb copy of this immuneACCESS table, which keeps in-frame sequences only. Checked studies attribute under half of the gap to unresolved V genes and leave the rest unexplained. Counted in this sample were approximately 12,000 clones; 69% of them appeared once. 12% of the sample goes to the ten largest clones. The starting material was CD4+ or CD8+ T cells sorted from blood, obtained in a trial of the OX40 agonist ivuxolimab. The source is an adult with an advanced solid tumor such as melanoma, head and neck, liver or kidney cancer.

This chain connects TRBV7-9 to TRBJ2-1; a possible D gene is TRBD2 (5 bases). V gave up 4 bases and J gave up 8 bases, with 21 bases separating them. CDR1 is SEHNR and CDR2 is FQNEAQ in the germline V gene (reference sequence). The CDR3 sequence is 16 residues long. Written as DNA, the CDR3 is TGTGCCAGCAGCTCCGGCGGGTCCTCTACTTGGGATGAGCAGTTCTTC. Its translation is CASSSGGSSTWDEQFF.

The CDR3 DNA reads as TGTGCCAGCACCGAACGAAGGTTGGGAGCCACCATATATTTT. Translating it yields CASTERRLGATIYF. V and J are TRBV28 and TRBJ1-3; no clear D gene. The CDR3 contains 14 residues. CDR1 and CDR2 (germline): MDHEN, SYDVKM. V lost 7 bases, J lost 9 bases, and 19 bases lay in between.